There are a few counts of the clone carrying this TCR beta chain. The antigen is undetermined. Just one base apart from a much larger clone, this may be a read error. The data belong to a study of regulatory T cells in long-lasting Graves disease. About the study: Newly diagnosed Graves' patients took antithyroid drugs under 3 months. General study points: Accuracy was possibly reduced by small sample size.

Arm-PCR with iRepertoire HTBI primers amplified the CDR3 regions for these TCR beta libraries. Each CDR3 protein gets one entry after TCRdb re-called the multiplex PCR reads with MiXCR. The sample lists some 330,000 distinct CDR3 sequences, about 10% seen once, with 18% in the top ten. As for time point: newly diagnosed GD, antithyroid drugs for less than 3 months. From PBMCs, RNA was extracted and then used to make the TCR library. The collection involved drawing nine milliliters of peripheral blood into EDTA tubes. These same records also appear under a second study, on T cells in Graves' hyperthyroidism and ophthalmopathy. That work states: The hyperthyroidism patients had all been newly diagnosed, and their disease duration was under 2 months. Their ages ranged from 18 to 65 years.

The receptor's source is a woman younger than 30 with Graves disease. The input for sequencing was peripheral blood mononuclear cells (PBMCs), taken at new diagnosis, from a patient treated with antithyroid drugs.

The CDR3 sequence is CARSLVSTSGSSYEQYF. In DNA form, the CDR3 reads TGTGCCAGAAGCTTAGTTAGCACTAGCGGGAGCTCCTACGAGCAGTACTTC. V usage is TRBV7-2 and J usage is TRBJ2-7, with 11 bases that match TRBD2. The CDR3 length is 17 residues. Germline loops: CDR1 SGHTA, CDR2 FQGNSA.